One sample yielded the 9 T cell receptor beta chains listed below, sequenced in a study of brain T cells in children with intractable seizures. Profiled with immunoSEQ multiplex PCR; TCRdb holds only in-frame clones, not every one. The profile covers tens of thousands of clones, with about 96% appearing a single time and approximately 0.37% taken by the ten largest. Specimen: peripheral blood, collected at surgery. These receptors originate from a boy in the first two years of life with focal cortical dysplasia and intractable seizures.

This chain links TRBV28 with TRBJ1-2, with unresolved D. CDR1 MDHEN and CDR2 SYDVKM come from the germline V gene. Trimming cost V 4 bases and J 7 bases, with 7 bases left between them. The CDR3 sequence is 11 residues long. CDR3 sequence (DNA): TGTGCCAGCAGTTCGGAGGGTGGCTACACCTTC. As protein: CASSSEGGYTF.

The chain carries TRBV7-9 and TRBJ1-3; no clear D. Trimming removed 0 bases from V and 0 bases from J, with 12 bases in between. The germline V gene has CDR1 SEHNR and CDR2 FQNEAQ (reference sequence). The CDR3 covers 17 residues. The CDR3 protein is CASSLALVGRSGNTIYF. CDR3 nucleotide sequence: TGTGCCAGCAGCTTAGCGCTGGTAGGACGCTCTGGAAACACCATATATTTT.

The CDR3 DNA follows: TGTGCCAGCAGCTTGGTCGCCGGGGGTAACGGGGAGCTGTTTTTT. Its translation: CASSLVAGGNGELFF. The V and J genes are TRBV7-2 and TRBJ2-2; possibly TRBD2 for D (6 bases). The CDR3 extends over 15 amino acids. Germline V gene data show CDR1 as SGHTA and CDR2 as FQGNSA. The V and J ends lost 3 bases and 7 bases respectively, with 15 bases between them.

The chain uses TRBV18 and TRBJ1-5; TRBD1 matches 8 bases. V was clipped by 5 bases and J by 0 bases; unmatched bases: 6. From germline, CDR1 is KGHSH and CDR2 LQKENI. This CDR3 region has 16 residues. CDR3 nucleotides: TGTGCCAGCTCAAGAGGGACAGGAGCTAGCAATCAGCCCCAGCATTTT. It translates to CASSRGTGASNQPQHF.

The chain recombines TRBV9 with TRBJ2-1; D gene unclear. CDR3 length: 11 amino acids. CDR1 SGDLS and CDR2 YYNGEE come from the germline V gene. The V end was cut by 7 bases, the J end by 0 bases, with 2 bases between. The CDR3 spells CASGSYNEQFF. In DNA form, the CDR3 reads TGTGCCAGCGGCTCCTACAATGAGCAGTTCTTC. The whole variable domain, filled in from reference TRBV9 and TRBJ2-1, reads DSGVTQTPKHLITATGQRVTLRCSPRSGDLSVYWYQQSLDQGLQFLIQYYNGEERAKGNILERFSAQQFPDLHSELNLSSLELGDSALYFCASGSYNEQFFGPGTRLTVL.

This chain joins TRBV11-2 and TRBJ2-5; D possibly corresponds to TRBD1 (6 bases). Germline V gene data show CDR1 as SGHAT and CDR2 as FQNNGV. The CDR3 runs 15 residues. V shed 4 bases and J shed 5 bases, with 17 bases lying between them. CDR3 residues: CASSSQGHPRETQYF. The CDR3 nucleotides are TGTGCCAGCAGCTCACAGGGTCATCCCCGGGAGACCCAGTACTTC.

Only one count was recorded for this clone. The chain uses TRBV5-1 and TRBJ2-1, with TRBD2 identical over 12 bases. After removal of 4 bases from V and 7 bases from J, the junction contained 3 bases not matched to a gene. The CDR3 contains 14 residues. Germline loops: CDR1 SGHRS, CDR2 YFSETQ. The CDR3 loop reads CASSVTSGSNEQFF. For the CDR3, the DNA is TGCGCCAGCAGCGTGACTAGCGGGAGTAATGAGCAGTTCTTC.

The rearrangement links TRBV6-5 to TRBJ1-2; unclear D gene. This CDR3 contains 13 residues. Trimming pared 0 bases from V and 5 bases from J, leaving 7 bases between. The germline CDR1 and CDR2 sequences are MNHEY and SVGAGI. The CDR3, as DNA: TGTGCCAGCAGTTACTCCATAGGGTATGGCTACACCTTC. Translation gives CASSYSIGYGYTF.

The chain joins TRBV28 to TRBJ1-1, with D perhaps TRBD1 (6 bases). This CDR3 is built from 15 residues. With 1 base removed from V and 0 bases from J, the gap between germline ends came to 9 bases. CDR1 and CDR2 from the germline V gene are MDHEN and SYDVKM. The CDR3 DNA follows: TGTGCCAGCAGTTTATATAGGACAGTGAACACTGAAGCTTTCTTT. Encoded protein: CASSLYRTVNTEAFF. The variable domain in full, completed from reference TRBV28 and TRBJ1-1, reads DVKVTQSSRYLVKRTGEKVFLECVQDMDHENMFWYRQDPGLGLRLIYFSYDVKMKEKGDIPEGYSVSREKKERFSLILESASTNQTSMYLCASSLYRTVNTEAFFGQGTRLTVV.